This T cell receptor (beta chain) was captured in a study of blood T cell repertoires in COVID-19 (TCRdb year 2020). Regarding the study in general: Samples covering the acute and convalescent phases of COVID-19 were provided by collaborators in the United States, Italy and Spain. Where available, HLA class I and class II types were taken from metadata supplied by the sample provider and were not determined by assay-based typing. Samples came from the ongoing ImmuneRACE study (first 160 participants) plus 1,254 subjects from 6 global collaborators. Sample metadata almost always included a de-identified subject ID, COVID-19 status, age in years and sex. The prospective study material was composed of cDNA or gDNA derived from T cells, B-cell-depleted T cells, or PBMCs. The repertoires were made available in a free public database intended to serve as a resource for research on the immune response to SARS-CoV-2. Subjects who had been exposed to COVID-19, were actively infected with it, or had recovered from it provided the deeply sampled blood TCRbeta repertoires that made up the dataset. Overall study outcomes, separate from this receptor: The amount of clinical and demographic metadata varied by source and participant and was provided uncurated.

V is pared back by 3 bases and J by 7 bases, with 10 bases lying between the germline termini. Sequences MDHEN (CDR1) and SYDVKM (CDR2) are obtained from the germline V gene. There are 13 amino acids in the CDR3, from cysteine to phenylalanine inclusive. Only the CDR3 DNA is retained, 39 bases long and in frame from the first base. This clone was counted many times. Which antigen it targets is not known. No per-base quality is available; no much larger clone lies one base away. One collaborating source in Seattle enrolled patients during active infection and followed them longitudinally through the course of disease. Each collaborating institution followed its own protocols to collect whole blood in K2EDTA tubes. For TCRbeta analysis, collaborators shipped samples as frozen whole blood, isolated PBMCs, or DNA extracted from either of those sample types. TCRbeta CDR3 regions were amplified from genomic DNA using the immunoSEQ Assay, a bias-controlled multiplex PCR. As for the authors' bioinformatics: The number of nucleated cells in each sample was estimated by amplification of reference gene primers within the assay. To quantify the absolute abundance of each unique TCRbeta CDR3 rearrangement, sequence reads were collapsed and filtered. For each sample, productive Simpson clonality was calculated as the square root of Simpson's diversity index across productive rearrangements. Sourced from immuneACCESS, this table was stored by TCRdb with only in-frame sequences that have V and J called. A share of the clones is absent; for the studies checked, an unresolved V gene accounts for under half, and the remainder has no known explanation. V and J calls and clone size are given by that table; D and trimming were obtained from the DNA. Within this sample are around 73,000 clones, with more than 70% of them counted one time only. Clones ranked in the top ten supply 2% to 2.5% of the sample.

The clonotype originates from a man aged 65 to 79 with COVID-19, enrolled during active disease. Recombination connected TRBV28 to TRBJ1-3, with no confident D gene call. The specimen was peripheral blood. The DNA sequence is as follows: TGTGCCAGCAGTTTGCGGTTCGTGAACACCATATATTTT. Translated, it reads CASSLRFVNTIYF.